A selection of T cell receptor beta chains follows, all from one sample in a study of T cell clones after liver transplantation. Profiling relied on immunoSEQ multiplex PCR, and the TCRdb table lists in-frame clones only, not all of them. The profile covers roughly 55,000 clones, with roughly 71% appearing a single time and around 9.4% taken by the ten largest. Sequences were derived from CD4+ T cells from blood, sampled around 52 months after liver transplant. These TCRs come from a human patient who received a liver transplant. Some T cells could come from the graft donor. CDR3s include the opening cysteine and the closing phenylalanine or tryptophan. The D gene is left open where the match is weak. The size entry is marked missing in some rows and otherwise reads once, few, many or a size class.

V: TRBV28
J: TRBJ2-1
size: .
D: .
CDR3: CASGGGPNEQFF
DNA: TGTGCCAGCGGAGGGGGCCCCAATGAGCAGTTCTTC

V: TRBV7-7
J: TRBJ2-5
size: .
D: .
CDR3: CASTRGVGETQYF
DNA: TGTGCCAGCACCCGGGGAGTGGGAGAGACCCAGTACTTC

V: TRBV18
J: TRBJ2-3
size: .
D: .
CDR3: CASSLRGGDTQYF
DNA: TGTGCCAGCTCACTCAGGGGTGGAGATACGCAGTATTTT

V: TRBV4-1
J: TRBJ1-1
size: .
D: .
CDR3: CASSQGSGSTLGAEAFF
DNA: TGCGCCAGCAGCCAAGGGTCCGGAAGTACCTTAGGGGCTGAAGCTTTCTTT

V: TRBV10-3
J: TRBJ2-5
size: once
D: TRBD1
CDR3: CAISAGTGQETQYF
DNA: TGTGCCATCAGTGCCGGGACAGGCCAAGAGACCCAGTACTTC

V: TRBV19
J: TRBJ2-3
size: .
D: .
CDR3: CASSPGSTSTDTQYF
DNA: TGTGCCAGTAGCCCCGGGAGCACTAGCACAGATACGCAGTATTTT

V: TRBV29-1
J: TRBJ1-2
size: .
D: TRBD1
CDR3: CSVTTGRRNYGYTF
DNA: TGCAGCGTAACGACAGGGCGGAGAAACTATGGCTACACCTTC

V: TRBV25-1
J: TRBJ2-3
size: few
D: TRBD2
CDR3: CASSLAGGLRDTQYF
DNA: TGTGCCAGCAGTCTAGCGGGGGGGCTGCGAGATACGCAGTATTTT

V: TRBV14
J: TRBJ1-6
size: medium-sized
D: TRBD1
CDR3: CASSLRQGVGSPLHF
DNA: TGTGCCAGCAGCCTCCGACAGGGGGTAGGTTCACCCCTCCACTTT

V: TRBV29-1
J: TRBJ1-4
size: .
D: .
CDR3: CSVGKRQVHNEKLFF
DNA: TGCAGCGTTGGTAAGCGGCAGGTACATAATGAAAAACTGTTTTTT

V: TRBV18
J: TRBJ2-3
size: .
D: .
CDR3: CASSPPGGTDTQYF
DNA: TGTGCCAGCTCACCTCCGGGGGGCACAGATACGCAGTATTTT

V: TRBV6-4
J: TRBJ1-1
size: .
D: .
CDR3: CASSEGGNTEAFF
DNA: TGTGCCAGCAGTGAAGGGGGGAACACTGAAGCTTTCTTT

V: TRBV2
J: TRBJ1-4
size: few
D: .
CDR3: CASSGRGYEKLFF
DNA: TGTGCCAGCAGCGGAAGGGGGTATGAAAAACTGTTTTTT

V: TRBV2
J: TRBJ2-6
size: .
D: .
CDR3: CASSAQAGANVLTF
DNA: TGTGCCAGCAGTGCGCAGGCTGGGGCCAACGTCCTGACTTTC

V: TRBV11-2
J: TRBJ1-3
size: .
D: .
CDR3: CASGTDAVSGNTIYF
DNA: TGTGCCAGCGGTACTGACGCCGTCTCTGGAAACACCATATATTTT

V: TRBV7-3
J: TRBJ1-4
size: few
D: .
CDR3: CASSLGGRGITNEKLFF
DNA: TGTGCCAGCAGCTTAGGAGGGAGGGGAATAACTAATGAAAAACTGTTTTTT

V: TRBV2
J: TRBJ1-4
size: .
D: TRBD1
CDR3: CASSDPDRASEKLFF
DNA: TGTGCCAGCAGTGACCCGGACAGGGCAAGTGAAAAACTGTTTTTT